This T cell receptor (beta chain) was captured by sequencing in a study of patients and donors after allogeneic stem cell transplantation. TCRdb recomputed calls from the RT-PCR reads with MiXCR, one row per CDR3 protein. The sample has 150,000 to 250,000 distinct CDR3 sequences, 35% to 50% seen once. The length of the CDR3 is 14 residues. The V and J ends lost 0 bases and 4 bases respectively, with 7 bases between them. Germline loops: CDR1 LGHNA, CDR2 YSLEER. V gene TRBV4-3 combines with J gene TRBJ1-5; D call uncertain. The sequenced sample was blood, either unsorted or a sorted T cell fraction (not recorded which). The origin of this receptor is a human donor who was either an allogeneic HSCT recipient or a stem cell or donor lymphocyte infusion donor (not recorded which). It is not recorded whose cells these are; they may come from a transplant donor. The CDR3 spells CASSQDWGNQPQHF. DNA of the CDR3: TGCGCCAGCAGCCAAGATTGGGGAAATCAGCCCCAGCATTTT.